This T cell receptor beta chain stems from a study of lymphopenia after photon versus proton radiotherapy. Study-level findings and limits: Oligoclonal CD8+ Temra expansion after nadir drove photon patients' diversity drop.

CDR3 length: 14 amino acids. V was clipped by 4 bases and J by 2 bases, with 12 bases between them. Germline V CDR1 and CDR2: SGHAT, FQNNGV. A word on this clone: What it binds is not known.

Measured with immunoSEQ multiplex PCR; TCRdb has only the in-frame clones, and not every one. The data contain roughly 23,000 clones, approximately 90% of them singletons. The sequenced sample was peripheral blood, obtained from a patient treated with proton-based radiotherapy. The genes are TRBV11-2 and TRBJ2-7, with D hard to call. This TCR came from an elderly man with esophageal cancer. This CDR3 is CASSSVWVPYEQYF. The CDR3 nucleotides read TGTGCCAGCAGCTCCGTATGGGTTCCCTACGAGCAGTACTTC.